What follows are 4 T cell receptor beta chains derived from one specimen sequenced in a study of Tregs in tolerant kidney transplant recipients. Produced via immunoSEQ multiplex PCR; TCRdb's table is partial and in-frame only. The sample shows 68,000 or so clones, roughly 84% of them seen only once. Sequenced input: CD4+ T cells from blood. All receptors derive from a human donor in good health.

The table lists this clone with a count of one. The V call is TRBV12-5, the J call TRBJ1-4; TRBD1 might be the D (5 bases). Between the trimmed V and J ends, which lost 1 base and 3 bases, there was a span of 12 bases. Germline lookup yields CDR1 LGHNT and CDR2 FRNRAP. This CDR3 has 16 amino acids. The CDR3 bases are TGTGCTAGTGGTTTGGGGGGGACTTCACCTAATGAAAAACTGTTTTTT. The encoded protein is CASGLGGTSPNEKLFF.

This clone was observed a handful of times. This chain joins TRBV9 and TRBJ2-1; the match to TRBD2 covers 8 bases. CDR3 length: 14 residues. Unmatched junction bases numbered 3, after V lost 0 bases and J lost 7 bases. Germline V lookup: CDR1 SGDLS, CDR2 YYNGEE. CDR3 in DNA: TGTGCCAGCAGCGTAGCTCCGGGAGGGAATGAGCAGTTCTTC. It specifies CASSVAPGGNEQFF.

The chain employs TRBV4-1 and TRBJ2-7, with TRBD1 identical over 8 bases. The J segment lost 7 bases and the V segment lost 1 base, leaving 18 bases of the junction unmatched. In germline, CDR1 is MGHRA, CDR2 YSYEKL. The CDR3 totals 18 residues. CDR3 sequence reads: CASSQVPLTGVTFGEQYF. CDR3 DNA sequence: TGCGCCAGCAGCCAAGTCCCGCTGACAGGGGTCACTTTTGGGGAGCAGTACTTC.

The genes are TRBV5-5 and TRBJ1-5, with unresolved D. Trimming took 2 bases from V and 4 from J, leaving 7 bases between them. From germline, CDR1 is SGHKS and CDR2 YYEKEE (reference sequence). The CDR3 is made up of 13 amino acids. DNA of the CDR3: TGTGCCAGCAGCTTTGGTTCGAATCAGCCCCAGCATTTT. Its protein product is CASSFGSNQPQHF.